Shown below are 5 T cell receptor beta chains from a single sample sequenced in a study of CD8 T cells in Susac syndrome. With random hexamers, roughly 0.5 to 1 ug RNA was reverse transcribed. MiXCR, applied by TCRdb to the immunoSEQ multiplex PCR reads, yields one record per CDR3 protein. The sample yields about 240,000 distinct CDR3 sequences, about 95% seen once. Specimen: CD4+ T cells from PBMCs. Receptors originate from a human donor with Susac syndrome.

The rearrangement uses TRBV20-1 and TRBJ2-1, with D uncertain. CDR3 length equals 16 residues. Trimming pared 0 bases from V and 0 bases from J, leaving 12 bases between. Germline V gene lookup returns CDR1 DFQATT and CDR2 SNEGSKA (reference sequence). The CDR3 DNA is TGCAGTGCTAGAGATTCAGGCGCTAGCTCCTACAATGAGCAGTTCTTC. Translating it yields CSARDSGASSYNEQFF.

The CDR3, as DNA: TGTGCCAGCAGTGAACCCACAAGGACTGAAGCTTTCTTT. Protein product: CASSEPTRTEAFF. The chain links TRBV6-4 to TRBJ1-1; D unclear. The CDR3 contains 13 residues. Germline lookup yields CDR1 MRHNA and CDR2 SNTAGT. The V end was cut by 3 bases, the J end by 5 bases, with 10 bases between.

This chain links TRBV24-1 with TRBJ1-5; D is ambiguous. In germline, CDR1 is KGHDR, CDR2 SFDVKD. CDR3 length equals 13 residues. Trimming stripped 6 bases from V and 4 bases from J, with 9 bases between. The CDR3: CATSNDGNQPQHF. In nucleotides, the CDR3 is TGTGCCACCAGTAACGACGGTAATCAGCCCCAGCATTTT.

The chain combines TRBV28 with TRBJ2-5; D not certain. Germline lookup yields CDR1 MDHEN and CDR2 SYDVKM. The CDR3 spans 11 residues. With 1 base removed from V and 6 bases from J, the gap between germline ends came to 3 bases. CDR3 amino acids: CASSLSQTQYF. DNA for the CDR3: TGTGCCAGCAGTTTATCACAGACCCAGTACTTC.

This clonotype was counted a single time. CDR3 DNA: TGCAGTGCTCAACCTGAGGGGATTCGTGGCTACACCTTC. It specifies CSAQPEGIRGYTF. This chain joins TRBV20-1 and TRBJ1-2, with D possibly being TRBD1 (5 bases). Germline assignment: CDR1 DFQATT and CDR2 SNEGSKA (reference sequence). V gave up 5 bases and J gave up 7 bases, with 17 bases separating them. This CDR3 spans 13 amino acids.